One T cell receptor (beta chain) is described in this entry. This sample was taken from a study of blood T cell repertoires in COVID-19. V lost 0 bases, J lost 2 bases, and 6 bases stayed unmatched. Germline V gene lookup returns CDR1 SQVTM and CDR2 ANQGSEA. The CDR3 has 15 amino acids. Repertoires were generated with immunoSEQ multiplex PCR, while TCRdb's copy carries only in-frame clones and drops some. The table lists 120,000 to 150,000 clones, roughly three quarters of them singletons, with around 4% in the top ten. This TCR was recovered from a man aged 55 to 70 with acute or convalescent COVID-19. The chain recombines TRBV29-1 with TRBJ2-7; 8 bases agree with TRBD1. The sample consisted of peripheral blood. CDR3 DNA sequence: TGCAGCGTTGAAGATCAGGGGACAGGTACCTACGAGCAGTACTTC. Translated: CSVEDQGTGTYEQYF.